This note documents a single T cell receptor (beta chain) sequence. No antigen is known for it. This entry is derived from a study of T-cell memory formation after mild COVID-19. Background on the study: In these data, TCR clusters were largely donor specific.

The study, taken as a whole, reports: Pre-infection memory carried some responding clones, suggesting that cross-reactive memory joined.

Germline V CDR1 and CDR2: MNHEY, SVGAGI. This CDR3 region has 13 residues. Trimming cost V 7 bases and J 2 bases, with 12 bases left between them. It was 5'RACE with constant-segment primers that produced the TCR alpha and TCR beta cDNA libraries, which carried sample barcodes and UMIs. TCRdb reprocessed the 5' RACE reads with MiXCR, giving one entry per CDR3 protein. The profile shows under 350,000 distinct CDR3 sequences, about 16% of them singletons. The receptor's source is a man aged 18 to 29 who had mild COVID-19 (a few samples of this study predate the infection). Cell type and time point are not known. Sequenced material: PBMCs or a T cell subset sorted from them (not recorded which). V usage is TRBV6-5 and J usage is TRBJ2-7; maybe TRBD2 (6 bases). The CDR3, as DNA: TGTGCCAGCAAGGCGGGGAGTACCTACGAGCAGTACTTC. Translation gives CASKAGSTYEQYF.